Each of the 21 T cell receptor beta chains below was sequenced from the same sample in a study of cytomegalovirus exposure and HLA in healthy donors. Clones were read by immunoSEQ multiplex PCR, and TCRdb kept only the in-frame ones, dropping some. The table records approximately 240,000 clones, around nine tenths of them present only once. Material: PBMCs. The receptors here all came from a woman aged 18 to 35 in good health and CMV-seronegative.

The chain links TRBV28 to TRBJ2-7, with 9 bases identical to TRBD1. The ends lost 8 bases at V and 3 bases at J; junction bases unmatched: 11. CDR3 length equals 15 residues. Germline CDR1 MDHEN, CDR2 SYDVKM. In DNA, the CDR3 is TGTGCCAGCGGGGGTGCGGGACAGGGCTACTACGAGCAGTACTTC. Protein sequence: CASGGAGQGYYEQYF.

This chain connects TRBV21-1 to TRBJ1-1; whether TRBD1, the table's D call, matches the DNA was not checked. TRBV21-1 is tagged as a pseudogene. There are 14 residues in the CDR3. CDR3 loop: CASSIQLITGSAFF. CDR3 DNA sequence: TGTGCCAGCAGCATTCAACTTATTACAGGATCAGCTTTCTTT.

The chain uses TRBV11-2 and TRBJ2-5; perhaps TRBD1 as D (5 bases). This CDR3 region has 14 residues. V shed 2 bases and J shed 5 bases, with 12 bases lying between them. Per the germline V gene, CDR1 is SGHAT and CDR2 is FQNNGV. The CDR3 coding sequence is TGTGCCAGCAGCTTAATCCCAGGGTCGGAGACCCAGTACTTC. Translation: CASSLIPGSETQYF.

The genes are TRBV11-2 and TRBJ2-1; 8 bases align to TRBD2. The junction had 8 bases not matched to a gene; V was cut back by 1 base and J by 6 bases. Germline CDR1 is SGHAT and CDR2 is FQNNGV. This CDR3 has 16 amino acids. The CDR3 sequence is CASSLGVAGGGNEQFF. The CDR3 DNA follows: TGTGCCAGCAGCTTAGGGGTTGCGGGAGGTGGCAATGAGCAGTTCTTC.

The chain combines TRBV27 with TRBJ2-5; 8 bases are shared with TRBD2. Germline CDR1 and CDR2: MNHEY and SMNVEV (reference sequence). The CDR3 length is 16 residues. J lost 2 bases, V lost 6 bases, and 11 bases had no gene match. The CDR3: CASRGGGLGLQETQYF. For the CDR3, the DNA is TGTGCCAGCAGGGGAGGGGGACTAGGCCTGCAAGAGACCCAGTACTTC.

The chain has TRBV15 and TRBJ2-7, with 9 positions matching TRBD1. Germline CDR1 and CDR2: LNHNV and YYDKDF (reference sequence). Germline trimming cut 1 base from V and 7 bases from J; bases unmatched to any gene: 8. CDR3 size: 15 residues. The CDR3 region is CATSRAPGQGREQYF. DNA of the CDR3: TGTGCCACCAGCAGAGCCCCCGGACAGGGGAGGGAGCAGTACTTC.

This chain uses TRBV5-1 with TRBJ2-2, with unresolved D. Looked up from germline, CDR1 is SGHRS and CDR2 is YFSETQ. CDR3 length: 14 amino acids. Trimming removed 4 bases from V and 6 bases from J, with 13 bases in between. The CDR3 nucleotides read TGCGCCAGCAGCCCGGTACGTTCGCCCGGGGAGCTGTTTTTT. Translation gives CASSPVRSPGELFF.

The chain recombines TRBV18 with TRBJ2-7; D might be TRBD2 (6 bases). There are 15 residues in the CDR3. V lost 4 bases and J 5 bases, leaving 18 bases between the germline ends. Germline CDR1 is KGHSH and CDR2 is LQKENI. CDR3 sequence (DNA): TGTGCCAGCTCACTCCGGGACTCCGCGGAGGACGAGCAGTACTTC. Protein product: CASSLRDSAEDEQYF.

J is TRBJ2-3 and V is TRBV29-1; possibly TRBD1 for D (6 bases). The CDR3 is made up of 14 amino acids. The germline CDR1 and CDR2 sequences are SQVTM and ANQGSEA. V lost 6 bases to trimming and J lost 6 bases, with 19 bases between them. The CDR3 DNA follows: TGCAGCGTAGACCGGGACACGAGGGTTGATACGCAGTATTTT. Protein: CSVDRDTRVDTQYF.

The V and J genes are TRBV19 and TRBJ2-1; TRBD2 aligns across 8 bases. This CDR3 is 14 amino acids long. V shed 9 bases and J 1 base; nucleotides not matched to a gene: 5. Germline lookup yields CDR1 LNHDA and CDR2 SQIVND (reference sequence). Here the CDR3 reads CASHSGTSYNEQFF. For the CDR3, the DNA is TGTGCCAGCCATAGCGGGACGTCCTACAATGAGCAGTTCTTC.

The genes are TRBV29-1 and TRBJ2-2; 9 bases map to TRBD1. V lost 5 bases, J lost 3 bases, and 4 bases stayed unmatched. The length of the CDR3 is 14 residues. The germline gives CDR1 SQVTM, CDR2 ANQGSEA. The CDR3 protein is CSVRGQGHTGELFF. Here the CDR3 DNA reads TGCAGCGTTCGGGGACAGGGTCACACCGGGGAGCTGTTTTTT.

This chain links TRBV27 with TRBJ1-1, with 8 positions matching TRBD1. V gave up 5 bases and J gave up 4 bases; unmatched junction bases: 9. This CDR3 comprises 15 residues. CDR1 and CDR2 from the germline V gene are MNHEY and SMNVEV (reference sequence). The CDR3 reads CASSIHGQGSTEAFF. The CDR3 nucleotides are TGTGCCAGCAGTATCCATGGACAGGGTAGCACTGAAGCTTTCTTT.

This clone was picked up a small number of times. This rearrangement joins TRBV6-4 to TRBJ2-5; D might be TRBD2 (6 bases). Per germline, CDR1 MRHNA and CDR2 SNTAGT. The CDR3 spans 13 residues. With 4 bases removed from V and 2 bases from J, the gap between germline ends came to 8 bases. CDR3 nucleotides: TGTGCCAGCAGTGCGGGGGATCAAGAGACCCAGTACTTC. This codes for CASSAGDQETQYF.

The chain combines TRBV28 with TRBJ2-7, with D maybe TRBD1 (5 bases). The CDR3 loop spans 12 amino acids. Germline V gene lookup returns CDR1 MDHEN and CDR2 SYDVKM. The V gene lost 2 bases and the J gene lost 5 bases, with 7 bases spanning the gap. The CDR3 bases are TGTGCCAGCAGTTTACAGGGCCACGAGCAGTACTTC. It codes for CASSLQGHEQYF. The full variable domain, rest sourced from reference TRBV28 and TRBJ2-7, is DVKVTQSSRYLVKRTGEKVFLECVQDMDHENMFWYRQDPGLGLRLIYFSYDVKMKEKGDIPEGYSVSREKKERFSLILESASTNQTSMYLCASSLQGHEQYFGPGTRLTVT.

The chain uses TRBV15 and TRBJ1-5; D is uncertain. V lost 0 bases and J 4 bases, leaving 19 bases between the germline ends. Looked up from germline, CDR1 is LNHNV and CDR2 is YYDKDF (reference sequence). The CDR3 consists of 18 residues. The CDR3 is CATSRDPLMRGLNQPQHF. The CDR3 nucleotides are TGTGCCACCAGCAGAGATCCCTTGATGAGAGGTTTAAATCAGCCCCAGCATTTT.

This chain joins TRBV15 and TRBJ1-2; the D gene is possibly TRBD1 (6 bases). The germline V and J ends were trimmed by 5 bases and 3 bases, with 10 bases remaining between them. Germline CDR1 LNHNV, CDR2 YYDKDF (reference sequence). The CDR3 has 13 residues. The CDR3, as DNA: TGTGCCACCAGCCGCGGGGGCGACTATGGCTACACCTTC. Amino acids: CATSRGGDYGYTF.

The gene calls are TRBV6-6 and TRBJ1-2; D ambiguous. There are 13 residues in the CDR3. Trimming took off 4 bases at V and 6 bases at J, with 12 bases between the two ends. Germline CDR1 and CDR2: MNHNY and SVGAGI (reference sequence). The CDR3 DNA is TGTGCCAGCAGTTCCCTGAGGTGGAATGGCTACACCTTC. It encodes CASSSLRWNGYTF.

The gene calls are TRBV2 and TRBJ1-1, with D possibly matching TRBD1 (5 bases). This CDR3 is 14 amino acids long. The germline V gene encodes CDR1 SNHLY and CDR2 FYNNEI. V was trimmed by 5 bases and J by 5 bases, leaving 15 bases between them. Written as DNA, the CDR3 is TGTGCCAGCAGTCGCGTAAGGGGATGGACTGAAGCTTTCTTT. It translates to CASSRVRGWTEAFF.

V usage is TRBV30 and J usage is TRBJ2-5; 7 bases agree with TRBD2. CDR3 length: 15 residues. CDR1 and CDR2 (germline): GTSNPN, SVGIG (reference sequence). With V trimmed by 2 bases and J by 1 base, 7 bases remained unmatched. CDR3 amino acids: CAWSRLAASQETQYF. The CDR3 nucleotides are TGTGCCTGGAGTAGGCTAGCGGCAAGCCAAGAGACCCAGTACTTC.

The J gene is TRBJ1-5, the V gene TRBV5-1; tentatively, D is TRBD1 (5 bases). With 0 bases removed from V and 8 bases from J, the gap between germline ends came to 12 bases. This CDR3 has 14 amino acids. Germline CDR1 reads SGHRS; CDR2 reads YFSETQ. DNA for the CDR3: TGCGCCAGCAGCTTGGCCGCAGGGATGGAGCCCCAGCATTTT. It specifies CASSLAAGMEPQHF.

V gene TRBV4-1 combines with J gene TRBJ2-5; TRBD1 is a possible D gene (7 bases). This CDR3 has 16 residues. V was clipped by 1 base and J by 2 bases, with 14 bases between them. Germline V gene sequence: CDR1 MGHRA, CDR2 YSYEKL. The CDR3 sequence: CASSQGLRGQQETQYF. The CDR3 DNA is TGCGCCAGCAGCCAAGGTTTGCGGGGACAGCAAGAGACCCAGTACTTC.